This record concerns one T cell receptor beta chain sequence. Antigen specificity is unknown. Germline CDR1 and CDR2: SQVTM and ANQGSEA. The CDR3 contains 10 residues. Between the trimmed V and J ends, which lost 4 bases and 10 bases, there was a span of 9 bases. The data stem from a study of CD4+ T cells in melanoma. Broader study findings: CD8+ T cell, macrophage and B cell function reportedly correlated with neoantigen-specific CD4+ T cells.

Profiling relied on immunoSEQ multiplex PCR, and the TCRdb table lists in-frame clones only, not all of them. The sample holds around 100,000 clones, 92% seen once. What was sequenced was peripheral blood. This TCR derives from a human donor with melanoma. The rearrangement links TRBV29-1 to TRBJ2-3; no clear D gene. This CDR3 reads CSVGRFPQYF. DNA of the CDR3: TGCAGCGTTGGCAGATTCCCGCAGTATTTT.